This T cell receptor beta chain stems from a study of radiotherapy plus CTLA-4 blockade in lung cancer. Sequencing used immunoSEQ multiplex PCR; TCRdb keeps in-frame clones, though not all of them. The sample carries about 110,000 clones, 81% recorded once. Here the sequenced sample was peripheral blood, taken from a patient treated with radiotherapy plus ipilimumab. This TCR was sampled from a human donor with non-small cell lung cancer that progressed on radiotherapy plus ipilimumab. Some clones in this sample may be carry-over from other donors' samples.

The CDR3 DNA is TGCAGCGCCGTCCGCGGGGGTTGGACTGAAGCTTTCTTT. It codes for CSAVRGGWTEAFF. J is TRBJ1-1 and V is TRBV29-1; TRBD1 is a possible D gene (5 bases). V lost 7 bases and J 5 bases, leaving 17 bases between the germline ends. Per the germline V gene, CDR1 is SQVTM and CDR2 is ANQGSEA. The CDR3 is 13 amino acids.